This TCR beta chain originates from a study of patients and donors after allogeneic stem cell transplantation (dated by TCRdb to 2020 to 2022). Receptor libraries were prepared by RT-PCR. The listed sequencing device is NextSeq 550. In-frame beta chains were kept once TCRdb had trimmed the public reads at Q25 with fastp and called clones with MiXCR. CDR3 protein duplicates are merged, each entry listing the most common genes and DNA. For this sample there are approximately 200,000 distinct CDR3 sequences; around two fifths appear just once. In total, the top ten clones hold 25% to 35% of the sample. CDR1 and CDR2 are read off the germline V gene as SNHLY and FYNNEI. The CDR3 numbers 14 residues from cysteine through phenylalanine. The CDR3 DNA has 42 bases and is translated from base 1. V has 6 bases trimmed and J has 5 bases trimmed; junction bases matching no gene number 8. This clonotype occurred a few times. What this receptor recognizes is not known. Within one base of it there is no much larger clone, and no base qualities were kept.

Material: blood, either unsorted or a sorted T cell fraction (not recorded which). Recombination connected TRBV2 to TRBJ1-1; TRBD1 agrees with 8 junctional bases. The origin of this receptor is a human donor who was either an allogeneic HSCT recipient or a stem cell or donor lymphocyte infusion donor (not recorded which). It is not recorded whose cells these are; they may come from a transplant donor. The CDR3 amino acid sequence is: CASRRAGGGTEAFF. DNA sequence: TGTGCCAGCAGGCGGGCAGGGGGCGGGACTGAAGCTTTCTTT.